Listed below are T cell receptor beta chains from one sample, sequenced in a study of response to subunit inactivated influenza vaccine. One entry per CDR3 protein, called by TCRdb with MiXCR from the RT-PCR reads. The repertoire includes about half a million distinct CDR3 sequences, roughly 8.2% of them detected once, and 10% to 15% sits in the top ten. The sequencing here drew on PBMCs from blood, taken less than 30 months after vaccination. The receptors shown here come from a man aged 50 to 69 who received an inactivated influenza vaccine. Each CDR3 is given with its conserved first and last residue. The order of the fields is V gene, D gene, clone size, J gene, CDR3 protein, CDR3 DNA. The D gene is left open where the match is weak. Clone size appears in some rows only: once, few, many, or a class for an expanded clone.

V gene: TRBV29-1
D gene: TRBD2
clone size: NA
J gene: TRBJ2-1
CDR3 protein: CSVLPGLAGVNEQFF
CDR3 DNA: TGCAGCGTATTACCGGGACTAGCGGGAGTCAATGAGCAGTTCTTC

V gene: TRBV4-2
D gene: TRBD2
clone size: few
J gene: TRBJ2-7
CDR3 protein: CASSQGTSEAYEQYF
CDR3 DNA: TGTGCCAGCAGCCAAGGGACTAGCGAGGCCTACGAGCAGTACTTC

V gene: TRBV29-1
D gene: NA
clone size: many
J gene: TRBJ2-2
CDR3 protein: CSVEFRVTANTGELFF
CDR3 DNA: TGCAGCGTTGAGTTCCGGGTCACCGCGAACACCGGGGAGCTGTTTTTT

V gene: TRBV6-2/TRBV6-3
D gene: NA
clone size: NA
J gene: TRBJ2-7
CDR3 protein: CASSYSERGLPYEQYF
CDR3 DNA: TGTGCCAGCAGTTACTCGGAAAGGGGATTACCCTACGAGCAGTACTTC

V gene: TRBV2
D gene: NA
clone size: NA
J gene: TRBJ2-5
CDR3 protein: CASSDPGTQETQYF
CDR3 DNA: TGTGCCAGCAGTGATCCCGGGACACAAGAGACCCAGTACTTC

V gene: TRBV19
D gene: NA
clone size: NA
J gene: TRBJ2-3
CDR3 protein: CASSIWECTTDTQYF
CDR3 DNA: TGTGCCAGTAGTATCTGGGAGTGCACCACAGATACGCAGTATTTT

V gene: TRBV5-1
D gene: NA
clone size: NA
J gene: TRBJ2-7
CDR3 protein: CASSRGTLLNYEQYF
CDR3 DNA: TGCGCCAGCAGCCGAGGGACCCTACTCAACTACGAGCAGTACTTC

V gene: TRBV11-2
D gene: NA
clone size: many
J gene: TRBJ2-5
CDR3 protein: CASSSNTGRGETQYF
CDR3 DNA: TGTGCCAGCAGCTCTAATACAGGGAGGGGAGAGACCCAGTACTTC

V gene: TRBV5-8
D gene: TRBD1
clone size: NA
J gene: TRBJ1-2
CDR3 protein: CASSWNRDSYGYTF
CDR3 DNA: TGTGCCAGCAGCTGGAACCGGGACAGCTATGGCTACACCTTC

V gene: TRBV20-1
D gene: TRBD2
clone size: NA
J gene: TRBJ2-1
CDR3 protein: CSASRAGGPYNEQFF
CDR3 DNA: TGCAGTGCTAGCCGAGCGGGGGGGCCGTACAATGAGCAGTTCTTC

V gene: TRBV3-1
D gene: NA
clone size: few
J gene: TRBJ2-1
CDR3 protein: CASSHTPVSYEQFF
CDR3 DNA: TGTGCCAGCAGCCACACCCCGGTTAGCTATGAGCAGTTCTTC

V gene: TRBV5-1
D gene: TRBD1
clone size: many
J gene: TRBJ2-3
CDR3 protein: CASSLYPGTGATDTQYF
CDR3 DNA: TGCGCCAGCAGCTTGTACCCCGGGACAGGGGCCACAGATACGCAGTATTTT

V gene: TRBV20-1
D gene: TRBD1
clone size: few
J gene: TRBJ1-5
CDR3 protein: CSARQGASDQPQHF
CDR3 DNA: TGCAGTGCTAGACAGGGGGCATCGGATCAGCCCCAGCATTTT

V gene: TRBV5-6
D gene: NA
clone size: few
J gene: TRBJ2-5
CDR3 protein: CASSLVLGSINQETQYF
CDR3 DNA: TGTGCCAGCAGCTTGGTGCTTGGTAGCATAAACCAAGAGACCCAGTACTTC

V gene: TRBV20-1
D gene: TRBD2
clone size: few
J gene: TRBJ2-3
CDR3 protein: CSARPSGATQYF
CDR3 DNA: TGCAGTGCCCGACCCAGCGGGGCTACGCAGTATTTT

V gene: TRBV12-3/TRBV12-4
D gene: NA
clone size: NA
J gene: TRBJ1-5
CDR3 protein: CASSSPGRGQPQHF
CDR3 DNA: TGTGCCAGCAGTTCCCCGGGTAGGGGGCAGCCCCAGCATTTT

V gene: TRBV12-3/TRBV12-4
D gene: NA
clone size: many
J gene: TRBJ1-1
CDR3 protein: CASSFPGLGAFF
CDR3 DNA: TGTGCCAGCAGTTTCCCAGGGTTGGGAGCTTTCTTT

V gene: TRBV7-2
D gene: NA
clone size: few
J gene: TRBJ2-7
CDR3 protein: CASSLARDSYEQYF
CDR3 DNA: TGTGCCAGCAGCTTAGCTAGGGACTCCTACGAGCAGTACTTC

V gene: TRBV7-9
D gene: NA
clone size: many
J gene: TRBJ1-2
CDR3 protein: CANGGAWGYTF
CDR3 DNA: TGTGCCAACGGGGGGGCGTGGGGCTACACCTTC

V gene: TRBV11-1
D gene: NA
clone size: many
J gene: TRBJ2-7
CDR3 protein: CASSFSNSRGSYEQYF
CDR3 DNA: TGTGCCAGCAGCTTCTCCAACAGTCGCGGCTCCTACGAGCAGTACTTC

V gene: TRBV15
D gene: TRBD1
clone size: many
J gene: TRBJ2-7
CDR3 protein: CATSTDREPYEQYF
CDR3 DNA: TGTGCCACCAGCACGGACAGGGAGCCTTACGAGCAGTACTTC

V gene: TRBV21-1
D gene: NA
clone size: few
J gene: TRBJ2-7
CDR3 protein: CASSKRAAANSYEQYF
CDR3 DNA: TGTGCCAGCAGCAAACGGGCAGCGGCAAATTCCTACGAGCAGTACTTC

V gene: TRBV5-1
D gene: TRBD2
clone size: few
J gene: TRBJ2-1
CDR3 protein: CASSFVPSGGAENEQFF
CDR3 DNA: TGCGCCAGCAGCTTCGTTCCTAGCGGGGGGGCCGAAAATGAGCAGTTCTTC

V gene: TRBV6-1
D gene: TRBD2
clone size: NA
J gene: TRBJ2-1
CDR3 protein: CASRPGLGFNEQFF
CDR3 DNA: TGTGCCAGCAGGCCGGGACTAGGTTTCAATGAGCAGTTCTTC

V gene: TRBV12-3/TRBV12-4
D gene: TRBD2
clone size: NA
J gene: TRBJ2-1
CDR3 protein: CASSTGTSAYNEQFF
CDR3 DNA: TGTGCCAGCAGCACCGGGACTAGCGCTTACAATGAGCAGTTCTTC

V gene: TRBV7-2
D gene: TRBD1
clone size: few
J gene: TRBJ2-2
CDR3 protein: CASSLSRGRVGELFF
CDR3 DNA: TGTGCCAGCAGCTTGTCCAGGGGGCGCGTAGGGGAGCTGTTTTTT

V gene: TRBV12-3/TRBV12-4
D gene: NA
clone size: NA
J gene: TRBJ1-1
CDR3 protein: CASSTRTRNTEAFF
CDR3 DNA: TGTGCCAGCAGTACGCGGACAAGGAACACTGAAGCTTTCTTT